A selection of T cell receptor beta chains follows, all from one sample in a study of T cell responses to AZD1222 COVID-19 vaccine. The table came from immunoSEQ multiplex PCR; TCRdb's copy has only in-frame clones and leaves some out. The sample holds approximately 140,000 clones; 75% to 95% are singletons and the top ten take under 2%. Sequenced material: peripheral blood, taken 28 days after the second AZD1222 dose. Receptors originate from an adult who received the AZD1222 COVID-19 vaccine. The CDR3 runs from the conserved cysteine through the conserved F or W. A D gene is named only where the DNA matches it firmly. Rows may omit the clone size; those that give it use once, few, many or a size class.

size	V	length	D	J	CDR3	DNA
-	TRBV6-5	14	-	TRBJ1-1	CASWLPSVGTEAFF	TGTGCCAGTTGGTTACCGAGTGTCGGCACTGAAGCTTTCTTT
-	TRBV12-5	13	TRBD1	TRBJ2-7	CASGPTGVGQQYF	TGTGCTAGTGGCCCAACAGGGGTTGGGCAGCAGTACTTC
-	TRBV24-1	14	-	TRBJ1-3	CATSDVSAGNTIYF	TGTGCCACCAGTGATGTATCGGCGGGAAACACCATATATTTT
-	TRBV6-2/TRBV6-3	13	TRBD1	TRBJ2-1	CASSSDRVHEQFF	TGTGCCAGCAGTTCGGACAGGGTCCATGAGCAGTTCTTC
-	TRBV27	16	-	TRBJ2-7	CASSPAVSRGDYEQYF	TGTGCCAGCAGTCCCGCGGTCTCACGCGGCGATTACGAGCAGTACTTC
once	TRBV6-6	12	-	TRBJ1-3	CASRTSGNTIYF	TGTGCCAGCAGGACATCTGGAAACACCATATATTTT
few	TRBV3-1/TRBV3-2	16	-	TRBJ1-1	CASSQARGVMNTEAFF	TGTGCCAGCAGCCAGGCACGGGGGGTCATGAACACTGAAGCTTTCTTT
-	TRBV11-2	18	TRBD2	TRBJ2-3	CASSFAPTSLAGGDTQYF	TGTGCCAGCAGCTTTGCCCCTACATCACTAGCGGGAGGAGATACGCAGTATTTT
-	TRBV24-1	15	-	TRBJ2-3	CATSGAGLSTDTQYF	TGTGCCACCAGTGGGGCGGGACTCAGCACAGATACGCAGTATTTT
-	TRBV5-4	15	TRBD1	TRBJ1-2	CASSQLLQGAGGYTF	TGTGCCAGCAGCCAACTATTACAGGGGGCTGGGGGCTACACCTTC
-	TRBV18	16	-	TRBJ1-5	CASSPSGGNSNQPQHF	TGTGCCAGCTCACCGTCCGGGGGGAATAGCAATCAGCCCCAGCATTTT
-	TRBV18	15	TRBD1	TRBJ1-2	CASSGGTDSNYGYTF	TGTGCCAGCTCAGGAGGGACAGACTCTAACTATGGCTACACCTTC
once	TRBV5-1	16	TRBD2	TRBJ2-1	CASSSYIAGAYNEQFF	TGCGCCAGCAGCTCCTACATAGCGGGAGCCTACAATGAGCAGTTCTTC
-	TRBV3-1/TRBV3-2	17	TRBD1	TRBJ1-4	CASSQTGYSQQNEKLFF	TGTGCCAGCAGCCAGACAGGGTATTCGCAGCAAAATGAAAAACTGTTTTTT
-	TRBV7-8	14	-	TRBJ1-2	CASSSTGINYGYTF	TGTGCCAGCAGCAGTACAGGGATCAACTATGGCTACACCTTC
-	TRBV5-1	16	-	TRBJ1-3	CASSLATGHSGNTIYF	TGCGCCAGCAGCTTGGCAACAGGCCACTCTGGAAACACCATATATTTT